This T cell receptor (beta chain) was documented in a study of cytomegalovirus exposure and HLA in healthy donors. Study as a whole: It was reported in a later analysis that the roughly 120 validation repertoires used the same platform as the roughly 700 first-cohort repertoires. Points from the study as a whole: Researchers counted over 150 TCR beta chains as cytomegalovirus-associated. Both high specificity and high sensitivity reportedly marked the classifier's diagnosis of cytomegalovirus status. Under in vitro conditions, three CMV-associated chains were confirmed as specific for CMV antigens.

Repertoires were generated with immunoSEQ multiplex PCR, while TCRdb's copy carries only in-frame clones and drops some. The sample yields 140,000 to 150,000 clones, roughly 87% seen once. The CDR3 runs 16 residues. V lost 3 bases to trimming and J lost 0 bases; unmatched junction nucleotides: 5. The germline gives CDR1 MNHEY, CDR2 SMNVEV (reference sequence). Remarks on this clone: Its antigen is not identified.

V usage is TRBV27 and J usage is TRBJ2-1; TRBD2 aligns across 7 bases. Sequencing used PBMCs. This sequence originates from a man between 18 and 29 years old in good health and CMV-seropositive. CDR3 sequence reads: CASSLRLARSYNEQFF. CDR3 nucleotides: TGTGCCAGCAGTTTGAGACTAGCACGCTCCTACAATGAGCAGTTCTTC.